One and the same sample provided the 2 T cell receptor beta chains below, sequenced in a study of T cell changes during pregnancy in multiple sclerosis. Sequencing used immunoSEQ multiplex PCR; TCRdb keeps in-frame clones, though not all of them. This table holds 52,000 or so clones, around 90% found once. This specimen consisted of CD4+ T cells from peripheral blood mononuclear cells, obtained in the first trimester of pregnancy. These TCRs come from a female donor with multiple sclerosis, enrolled in a pregnancy study.

The sample holds a few counts of this clone. The genes are TRBV27 and TRBJ1-4; TRBD1 matches 7 bases. Germline CDR1 reads MNHEY; CDR2 reads SMNVEV (reference sequence). The CDR3 is 13 amino acids. The V gene end was trimmed by 5 bases and the J gene end by 11 bases; junction bases not matched to a gene: 8. The CDR3 bases are TGTGCCAGCAGTCCCGTAAGGGACAGTAAACTGTTTTTT. Encoded protein: CASSPVRDSKLFF.

This chain's CDR3 is CASRIGAGTDTQYF. The DNA for the CDR3 is TGTGCCAGCAGGATAGGGGCTGGCACAGATACGCAGTATTTT. This chain links TRBV2 with TRBJ2-3, with D possibly matching TRBD1 (5 bases). Per the germline V gene, CDR1 is SNHLY and CDR2 is FYNNEI. Trimming pared 6 bases from V and 1 base from J, leaving 11 bases between. This CDR3 is built from 14 residues.